These 10 T cell receptor beta chains were all obtained from the same sample, sequenced in a study of T cell changes during pregnancy in multiple sclerosis. Assay used: immunoSEQ multiplex PCR; TCRdb lists only in-frame clones, some missing. This table holds almost 35,000 clones, roughly nine tenths found once. Sample: CD8+ T cells from peripheral blood mononuclear cells, taken in the first trimester of pregnancy. The receptors originated from a female donor with multiple sclerosis, enrolled in a pregnancy study.

The chain carries TRBV27 and TRBJ2-1, with a weak D call TRBD2 (5 bases). V lost 3 bases and J lost 6, with 12 bases in between. CDR1 MNHEY and CDR2 SMNVEV come from the germline V gene (reference sequence). CDR3 size: 14 residues. CDR3 in amino acids: CASSFPSPTNEQFF. The CDR3 DNA sequence: TGTGCCAGCAGTTTTCCTAGCCCGACCAATGAGCAGTTCTTC.

This chain joins TRBV7-8 and TRBJ2-3; unclear D gene. Trimming left V 7 bases short and J 1 base short, with 6 bases between. The CDR3 consists of 12 residues. CDR1 SGHVS and CDR2 FQNEAQ come from the germline V gene. CDR3 region: CASKGGTDTQYF. The CDR3 bases are TGTGCCAGCAAAGGAGGCACAGATACGCAGTATTTT.

The genes are TRBV4-2 and TRBJ2-7; 9 nucleotides line up with TRBD2. Germline V gene sequence: CDR1 LGHNA, CDR2 YNFKEQ. V was pared by 3 bases and J by 5 bases, with 5 bases of the junction left unmatched. The CDR3 sequence is 14 residues long. For the CDR3, the DNA is TGTGCCAGCAGCCAGGGACTAGCAATCAACGAGCAGTACTTC. It encodes CASSQGLAINEQYF.

The genes are TRBV4-1 and TRBJ2-3; 7 nucleotides align to TRBD1. The CDR3 length is 17 residues. V shed 1 base and J 0 bases; nucleotides not matched to a gene: 7. Germline V gene lookup returns CDR1 MGHRA and CDR2 YSYEKL. As DNA, the CDR3 is TGCGCCAGCAGCCAAGCCCCGGGCAGGGGGAGCACAGATACGCAGTATTTT. Translation: CASSQAPGRGSTDTQYF.

The V call is TRBV5-4, the J call TRBJ2-3; 10 nucleotides agree with TRBD2. This CDR3 region has 17 residues. V shed 2 bases and J 5 bases; nucleotides not matched to a gene: 11. In germline, CDR1 is SGHNT, CDR2 YYREEE (reference sequence). The CDR3 coding sequence is TGTGCCAGCAGCTTTACCCCTCCTAGCGGGAGAAGAGATACGCAGTATTTT. Protein: CASSFTPPSGRRDTQYF.

The CDR3 DNA sequence: TGTGCCAGCAGTCCAGTTCTGAACACTGAAGCTTTCTTT. Its protein product is CASSPVLNTEAFF. The chain uses TRBV6-1 and TRBJ1-1; no clear D. The CDR3 consists of 13 residues. The V end was cut by 5 bases, the J end by 0 bases, with 7 bases between. CDR1 and CDR2 from the germline V gene are MNHNS and SASEGT.

CDR3 region: CASSVQGAGANVLTF. In nucleotides, the CDR3 is TGTGCCAGCAGCGTCCAGGGGGCAGGGGCCAACGTCCTGACTTTC. V usage is TRBV9 and J usage is TRBJ2-6; 8 bases match TRBD1. The CDR3 consists of 15 residues. Germline V gene sequence: CDR1 SGDLS, CDR2 YYNGEE. Losses at the gene ends were 2 bases for V and 4 bases for J; bases not matched to a gene: 2.

The gene calls are TRBV7-9 and TRBJ2-5; TRBD1 matches at 8 bases. J was trimmed by 5 bases and V by 0 bases; bases with no gene match: 8. CDR1 and CDR2 from the germline V gene are SEHNR and FQNEAQ (reference sequence). The CDR3 sequence is 16 residues long. The chain's CDR3 is CASSLAWTGLEETQYF. CDR3 coding DNA: TGTGCCAGCAGCTTAGCGTGGACAGGGTTAGAGGAGACCCAGTACTTC.

The chain is built from TRBV10-1 and TRBJ1-3; 7 bases are a match to TRBD1. The CDR3 consists of 16 residues. CDR1 and CDR2 from the germline V gene are WNHNN and SYGVQD (reference sequence). Losses at the gene ends were 6 bases for V and 4 bases for J; bases not matched to a gene: 12. CDR3 amino acids: CASSLSLDRDGNTIYF. CDR3 bases: TGCGCCAGCAGCCTCTCGCTCGACAGGGACGGAAACACCATATATTTT.

This sequence joins TRBV27 and TRBJ1-2; 7 bases fit TRBD1. Germline CDR1 reads MNHEY; CDR2 reads SMNVEV (reference sequence). CDR3 length: 14 amino acids. The V segment lost 4 bases and the J segment 7 bases; nucleotides outside the gene matches: 9. The CDR3 reads CASSSQTGLSGYTF. The CDR3 coding sequence is TGTGCCAGCAGTTCACAGACAGGGTTGAGTGGCTACACCTTC.